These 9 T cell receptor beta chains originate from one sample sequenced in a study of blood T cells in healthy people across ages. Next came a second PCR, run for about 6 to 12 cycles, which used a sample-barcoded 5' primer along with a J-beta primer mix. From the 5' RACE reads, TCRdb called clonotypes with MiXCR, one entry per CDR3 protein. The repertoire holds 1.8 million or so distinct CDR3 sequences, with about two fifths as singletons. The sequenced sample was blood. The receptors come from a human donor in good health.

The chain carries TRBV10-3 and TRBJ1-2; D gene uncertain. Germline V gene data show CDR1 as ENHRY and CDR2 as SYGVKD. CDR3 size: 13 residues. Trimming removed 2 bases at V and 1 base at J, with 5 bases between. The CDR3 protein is CAISELDNYGYTF. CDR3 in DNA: TGTGCCATCAGTGAGCTAGATAACTATGGCTACACCTTC.

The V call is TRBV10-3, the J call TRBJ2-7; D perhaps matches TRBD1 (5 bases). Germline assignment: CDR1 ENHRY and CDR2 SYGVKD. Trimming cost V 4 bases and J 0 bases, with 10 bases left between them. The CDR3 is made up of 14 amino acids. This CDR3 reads CAISATGDSYEQYF. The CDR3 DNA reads TGTGCCATCAGTGCCACAGGTGACTCCTACGAGCAGTACTTC.

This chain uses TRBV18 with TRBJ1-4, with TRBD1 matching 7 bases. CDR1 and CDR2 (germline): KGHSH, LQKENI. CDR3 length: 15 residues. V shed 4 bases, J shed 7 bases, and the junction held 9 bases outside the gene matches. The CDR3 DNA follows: TGTGCCAGCTCACAATCGACAGGGCAGGGTGAAAAACTGTTTTTT. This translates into CASSQSTGQGEKLFF.

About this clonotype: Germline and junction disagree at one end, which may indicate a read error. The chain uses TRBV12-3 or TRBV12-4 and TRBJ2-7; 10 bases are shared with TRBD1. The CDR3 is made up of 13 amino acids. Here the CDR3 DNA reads TGTGCCAGTGGGACAGGGGCCTCCTACGAACAGTACTTC. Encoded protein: CASGTGASYEQYF.

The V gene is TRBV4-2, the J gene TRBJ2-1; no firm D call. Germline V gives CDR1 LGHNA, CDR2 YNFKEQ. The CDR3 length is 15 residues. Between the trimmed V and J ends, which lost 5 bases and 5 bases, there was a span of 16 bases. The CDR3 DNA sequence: TGTGCCAGCAGCGAAAATTTTAGGTGGGACAATGAGCAGTTCTTC. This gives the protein CASSENFRWDNEQFF.

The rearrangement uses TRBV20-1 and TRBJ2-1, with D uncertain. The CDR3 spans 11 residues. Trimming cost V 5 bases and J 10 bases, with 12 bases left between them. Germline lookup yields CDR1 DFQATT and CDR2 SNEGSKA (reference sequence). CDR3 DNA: TGCAGTGCTGCAGCAGTTGGAGAGCAGTTCTTC. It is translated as CSAAAVGEQFF.

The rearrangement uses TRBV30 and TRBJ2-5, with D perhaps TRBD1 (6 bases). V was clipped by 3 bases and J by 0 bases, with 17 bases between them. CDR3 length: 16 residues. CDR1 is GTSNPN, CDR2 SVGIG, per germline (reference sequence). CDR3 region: CAWRFLFGGHQETQYF. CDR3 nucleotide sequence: TGTGCCTGGAGGTTCCTCTTTGGGGGCCACCAAGAGACCCAGTACTTC.

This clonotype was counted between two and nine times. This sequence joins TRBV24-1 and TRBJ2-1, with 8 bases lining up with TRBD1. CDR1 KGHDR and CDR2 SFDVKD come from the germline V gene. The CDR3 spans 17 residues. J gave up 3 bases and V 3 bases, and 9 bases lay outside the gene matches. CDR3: CATSDPSFGTGYNEQFF. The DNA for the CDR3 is TGTGCCACCAGTGATCCATCCTTTGGGACAGGCTACAATGAGCAGTTCTTC.

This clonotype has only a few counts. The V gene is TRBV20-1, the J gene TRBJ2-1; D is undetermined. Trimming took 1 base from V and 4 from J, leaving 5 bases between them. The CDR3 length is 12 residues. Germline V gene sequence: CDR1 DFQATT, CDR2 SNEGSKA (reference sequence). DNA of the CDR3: TGCAGTGCTAGAGCCCGTTACAATGAGCAGTTCTTC. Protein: CSARARYNEQFF.